What follows are 5 T cell receptor beta chains derived from one specimen sequenced in a study of regulatory T cells in long-lasting Graves disease (dated by TCRdb to the early 2020s). The library was built by means of multiplex PCR. Sequencer: Illumina HiSeq 4000. CDR3 regions were amplified by Arm-PCR with iRepertoire HTBI primers to construct TCR beta libraries. TCRdb trimmed public reads at Q25 via fastp, called clones via MiXCR and kept in-frame beta chains. Rows matching on CDR3 protein sequence are summarized as one entry with the most common DNA and genes. Present in this sample are under 250,000 distinct CDR3 sequences, about 19% of which were seen just once. The leading ten clones occupy 10% to 15% of the sample. The meaning of the sample's time point label: newly diagnosed GD, antithyroid drugs for less than 3 months. For both TCR sequencing and RNA sequencing, RNA was extracted from PBMCs using TRIzol.

This same sample was also taken into another study, of T cells in Graves' hyperthyroidism and ophthalmopathy.

The sequences come from peripheral blood mononuclear cells (PBMCs), collected at new diagnosis, from a patient treated with antithyroid drugs. These receptors were obtained from a woman aged 25 to 39 with Graves disease. Donor details come from another sample of the same person, matched by shared clones.

The CDR3 DNA is TGTGCCAGCAGTATGAGGGGGGGGGGAAAGACCCAGTACTTC. Translation: CASSMRGGGKTQYF. This chain joins TRBV27 and TRBJ2-5; D is perhaps TRBD2 (7 bases). This CDR3 has 14 residues. CDR1 MNHEY and CDR2 SMNVEV come from the germline V gene (reference sequence). Trimming took off 5 bases at V and 6 bases at J, with 16 bases between the two ends.

The rearrangement links TRBV3-1 to TRBJ2-5; the match to TRBD2 covers 12 bases. Looked up from germline, CDR1 is LGHDT and CDR2 is YNNKEL (reference sequence). After removal of 1 base from V and 0 bases from J, the junction contained 3 bases not matched to a gene. This CDR3 has 17 amino acids. For the CDR3, the DNA is TGTGCCAGCAGCCAAGGGGGACTAGCGGGTTACCAAGAGACCCAGTACTTC. It is translated as CASSQGGLAGYQETQYF.

This sequence joins TRBV3-1 and TRBJ2-3, with TRBD2 as a possible D gene (6 bases). The V end was cut by 4 bases, the J end by 0 bases, with 14 bases between. Looked up from germline, CDR1 is LGHDT and CDR2 is YNNKEL (reference sequence). The CDR3 contains 16 residues. CDR3 sequence: CASSPSAAGSTDTQYF. The DNA for the CDR3 is TGTGCCAGCAGCCCCTCAGCAGCGGGTAGCACAGATACGCAGTATTTT.

The chain combines TRBV2 with TRBJ2-2, with TRBD1 matching 10 bases. V was pared by 2 bases and J by 8 bases, with 5 bases of the junction left unmatched. The CDR3 runs 15 residues. CDR1 is SNHLY and CDR2 is FYNNEI in the germline V gene. In nucleotides, the CDR3 is TGTGCCAGCAGTGAAAGACAGGGGGCAAGGGGGGAGCTGTTTTTT. It encodes CASSERQGARGELFF. Drawing the rest from reference TRBV2 and TRBJ2-2, the complete variable domain is EPEVTQTPSHQVTQMGQEVILRCVPISNHLYFYWYRQILGQKVEFLVSFYNNEISEKSEIFDDQFSVERPDGSNFTLKIRSTKLEDSAMYFCASSERQGARGELFFGEGSRLTVL.

This clonotype was observed at least ten times. The chain employs TRBV19 and TRBJ1-1, with TRBD1 as a possible D gene (6 bases). The CDR3 has 13 amino acids. Germline CDR1 and CDR2: LNHDA and SQIVND (reference sequence). The V gene lost 5 bases and the J gene lost 3 bases, with 10 bases spanning the gap. CDR3 DNA sequence: TGTGCCAGTAGTGACCCAGGGGACACTGAAGCTTTCTTT. This sequence encodes CASSDPGDTEAFF.